The rows below give T cell receptor beta chains drawn from one sample of a study of beta chain features in type 1 diabetes. Assay: immunoSEQ multiplex PCR; the TCRdb copy retains only in-frame clones and omits some. Among about 150,000 clones, approximately 10% were seen once, and the ten largest hold 0.45% to 0.5%. Sequenced input: central memory CD4+ T cells from blood. Source of these receptors: a man younger than 45 with type 1 diabetes. Both conserved end residues are part of each CDR3. A D gene is named only where the DNA matches it firmly. Rows give clone size only sometimes, using once, few, many, or a class for an expanded clone.

size | D | J | V | DNA | CDR3
NA | NA | TRBJ2-3 | TRBV30 | TGTGCCTGGAGAGCCCCGGGAGCCAAAGATACGCAGTATTTT | CAWRAPGAKDTQYF
few | TRBD2 | TRBJ2-1 | TRBV11-2 | TGTGCCAGCAGCCCGTCGGGTCTAGCGGGAGCAGAAGAGCAGTTCTTC | CASSPSGLAGAEEQFF
NA | TRBD1 | TRBJ1-1 | TRBV5-1 | TGCGCCAGCACTACAGGGGACCGTGCCACTGAAGCTTTCTTT | CASTTGDRATEAFF
few | NA | TRBJ2-5 | TRBV9 | TGTGCCAGCAGCGAACTGCAAGAGACCCAGTACTTC | CASSELQETQYF
NA | NA | TRBJ1-2 | TRBV5-5 | TGTGCCAGCAGCTTCGCAGGGCTTGGAAGCGATGATCTTTATGGCTACACCTTC | CASSFAGLGSDDLYGYTF
NA | TRBD2 | TRBJ2-5 | TRBV6-5 | TGTGCCAGCAGGCCAACCCGGACTAGCGGAGAGACCCAGTACTTC | CASRPTRTSGETQYF
few | TRBD2 | TRBJ2-3 | TRBV7-8 | TGTGCCAGCAGATTAGGACTAGCGGGACCCAAGAAAAACACAGATACGCAGTATTTT | CASRLGLAGPKKNTDTQYF
NA | NA | TRBJ1-3 | TRBV7-8 | TGTGCCAGCAGCTTAGGGCCTGGAAACACCATATATTTT | CASSLGPGNTIYF
few | NA | TRBJ2-2 | TRBV19 | TGTGCCAGTAGTAGCCGGGGGAACACCGGGGAGCTGTTTTTT | CASSSRGNTGELFF
NA | NA | TRBJ1-1 | TRBV4-1 | TGCGCCAGCAGCCAAGTACGTCTTCGGACAGTGAACACTGAAGCTTTCTTT | CASSQVRLRTVNTEAFF
few | TRBD2 | TRBJ2-7 | TRBV28 | TGTGCCACTACTAGCGGGAGGGGCCACGAGCAGTACTTC | CATTSGRGHEQYF
NA | NA | TRBJ1-1 | TRBV28 | TGTGCGACGGGACAAGGGGTGACTGAAGCTTTCTTT | CATGQGVTEAFF
NA | TRBD2 | TRBJ2-1 | TRBV28 | TGTGCCAGCAGTCTCCCGGAGGTGGGCGGGAGACTGTTCTTC | CASSLPEVGGRLFF
NA | NA | TRBJ2-5 | TRBV7-2 | TGTGCCAGCGGAGGGTACCAAGAGACCCAGTACTTC | CASGGYQETQYF
many | TRBD2 | TRBJ2-1 | TRBV5-1 | TGCGCCAGCAGCTTGGGGACTAGCGCCAATGAGCAGTTCTTC | CASSLGTSANEQFF
NA | NA | TRBJ2-4 | TRBV11-2 | TGTGCCAGCAGCCTCGCCACGCAAACAGGGAGGGGAGCCAAAAACATTCAGTACTTC | CASSLATQTGRGAKNIQYF
few | NA | TRBJ2-2 | TRBV10-3 | TGTGCCATCAGTGACCCGACAGCTAACACCGGGGAGCTGTTTTTT | CAISDPTANTGELFF
NA | NA | TRBJ2-3 | TRBV15 | TGTGCCACCAGCAGACCTCCCACAGATACGCAGTATTTT | CATSRPPTDTQYF
few | TRBD2 | TRBJ2-7 | TRBV10-2 | TGCGCCAGCAGTCCGATAGCGGGAGGACACTACGAGCAGTACTTC | CASSPIAGGHYEQYF
NA | NA | TRBJ2-6 | TRBV19 | TGTGCCAGTAGTATAGGCGGAGGGCTCTCTGGGGCCAACGTCCTGACTTTC | CASSIGGGLSGANVLTF
NA | TRBD1 | TRBJ2-5 | TRBV6-1 | TGTGCCAGCAGTGCAAAGAGGGGACAGGGTCGACTACAGACCCAGTACTTC | CASSAKRGQGRLQTQYF
few | NA | TRBJ1-1 | TRBV29-1 | TGCAGCGTTGAGAGGCAGCTCATGAACACTGAAGCTTTCTTT | CSVERQLMNTEAFF
NA | TRBD1 | TRBJ1-4 | TRBV6-6 | TGTGCCAGCAGTTACTCCGGGACAGACCTTAAGGGAAAACTGTTTTTT | CASSYSGTDLKGKLFF
few | NA | TRBJ1-2 | TRBV18 | TGTGCCAGCTCACCAAGGACAGAAGATGGCTACACCTTC | CASSPRTEDGYTF
NA | NA | TRBJ2-1 | TRBV5-4 | TGTGCCAGCAGCTTGGCGAGCGGAGATGAGCAGTTCTTC | CASSLASGDEQFF
few | TRBD2 | TRBJ2-1 | TRBV7-3 | TGTGCCAGCAGCCTAAACCGGGAGGGCCGAAGCAATGAGCAGTTCTTC | CASSLNREGRSNEQFF
NA | TRBD2 | TRBJ2-1 | TRBV7-7 | TGTGCCAGCAGCTTAGCGGGAGGGAACCACAATGAGCAGTTCTTC | CASSLAGGNHNEQFF
few | TRBD2 | TRBJ2-1 | TRBV7-2 | TGTGCCAGCGAACTAGCGGGAGGGAATGAGCAGTTCTTC | CASELAGGNEQFF
NA | NA | TRBJ2-7 | TRBV5-6 | TGTGCCAGCAGTGAGGAACAGGTCGGTTCCTACGAGCAGTACTTC | CASSEEQVGSYEQYF
NA | NA | TRBJ1-5 | TRBV9 | TGTGCCAGCAGCTATTGTAGGGGTGCTCATAGCAATCAGCCCCAGCATTTT | CASSYCRGAHSNQPQHF
NA | TRBD1 | TRBJ1-1 | TRBV18 | TGTGCCAGCTCACCCAGTACAAGCCCGACAGGGGTTGAAGCTTTCTTT | CASSPSTSPTGVEAFF
few | NA | TRBJ1-5 | TRBV7-2 | TGTGCCAGCAGCTGGGGCTTTTGGCAGCCCCAGCATTTT | CASSWGFWQPQHF
NA | TRBD1 | TRBJ2-5 | TRBV29-1 | TGCAGCGTTTCTAGGGGGACAGGGGGAGAGACCCAGTACTTC | CSVSRGTGGETQYF
few | NA | TRBJ2-1 | TRBV7-2 | TGTGCCAGCAGCTTAGAGTCAGGGGTCGGATACAATGAGCAGTTCTTC | CASSLESGVGYNEQFF
few | NA | TRBJ2-3 | TRBV2 | TGTGCCAGCAGACAGGGAATCACAGATACGCAGTATTTT | CASRQGITDTQYF
few | TRBD2 | TRBJ2-1 | TRBV9 | TGTGCCAGCAGCGTAGGGACTAGCTCCAATGAGCAGTTCTTC | CASSVGTSSNEQFF
NA | TRBD2 | TRBJ2-3 | TRBV6-5 | TGTGCCAGCAGCCCCGAGACTAGCGGCACAGATACGCAGTATTTT | CASSPETSGTDTQYF
few | TRBD1 | TRBJ1-5 | TRBV30 | TGTGCCTGGAGTAGGCAGGGGGATCAGCCCCAGCATTTT | CAWSRQGDQPQHF
few | NA | TRBJ2-4 | TRBV4-3 | TGCGCCAGCAGCCAAGATGGATTGACAGAGTTCCCTAACATTCAGTACTTC | CASSQDGLTEFPNIQYF
NA | NA | TRBJ2-3 | TRBV5-4 | TGTGCCAGCAGCGGGCCCCCGTTGGCTGATACGCAGTATTTT | CASSGPPLADTQYF